The sequence of this T cell receptor (beta chain) was determined in a study of vaccination and CD4 T cells after COVID-19. Across the study: Post-COVID samples had a sampling time that fell a median around 100 days after diagnosis (range 35 to 161).

This clonotype has a single count. Its antigen is currently unknown. Sequencing of DNA taken from cultured CD4+ T cells relied on the Oncomine TCR Beta short-read assay. TCRdb reprocessed the PCR reads via MiXCR and lists one record per CDR3 protein. The sample has more than 13,000 distinct CDR3 sequences; over 45% are singletons. V lost 4 bases and J lost 6, with 24 bases in between. The germline V gene encodes CDR1 SEHNR and CDR2 FQNEAQ (reference sequence). The CDR3 consists of 17 residues. Treatment given: approximately nine-day PBMC culture with coronavirus spike peptide pools or control peptides (ViraFEST assay).

This material consisted of CD4+ T cells from blood, cultured in vitro, taken before SARS-CoV-2 vaccination. The receptor was derived from a human donor who had recovered from COVID-19. The chain is built from TRBV7-9 and TRBJ1-2; D is unresolved. The CDR3 DNA reads as TGTGCCAGCAGCTCCCGATTTGGCGGGGAGGCTCGGAATGGCTACACCTTC. This codes for CASSSRFGGEARNGYTF.